This paragraph reports one TCR beta chain. As originally analysed: Reference gene primer amplification yielded estimated nucleated cell counts. Sequenced by immunoSEQ multiplex PCR; TCRdb stores in-frame clones only, minus some. That table furnishes V, J and clone size, whereas the DNA furnished D and trimming. The sample has about 380,000 clones; 85% are singletons. This entry is derived from a study of blood T cell repertoires in COVID-19. Germline V gene sequence: CDR1 LGHDT, CDR2 YNNKEL (reference sequence). The CDR3 sequence is 17 residues long. The ends lost 5 bases at V and 3 bases at J; junction bases unmatched: 13.

V gene TRBV3-1 (or the pseudogene TRBV3-2) combines with J gene TRBJ1-3; 7 bases are a match to TRBD1. This TCR was sampled from a woman between 18 and 29 years old with acute or convalescent COVID-19. Sequences were obtained from peripheral blood. The CDR3 region is CASSLRARGYIGNTIYF. The DNA for the CDR3 is TGTGCCAGCAGCTTACGGGCCAGGGGGTACATTGGAAACACCATATATTTT.